Sequencing of this T cell receptor (beta chain) was carried out in a study of T cells in Graves' hyperthyroidism and ophthalmopathy (dated by TCRdb to the late 2010s). As for the study more broadly: Peripheral blood was sampled at the time of initial diagnosis, prior to any treatment. The paper describes TCR Vbeta CDR3 sequencing of 135 peripheral blood samples, made up of some 40 ophthalmopathy patients, 70 to 75 hyperthyroidism patients and about 17 progressor patients. In about six Graves' hyperthyroidism patients, the study also compared T-cell repertoires from thyroid tissue with T-cell repertoires from blood. A discovery cohort of about a hundred patients, approximately 44 with Graves' ophthalmopathy and 55 to 60 with stable Graves' hyperthyroidism, was used to find distinguishing TCR V-J signatures. Prospective prediction of ophthalmopathy was tested in an independent validation cohort of 18 to 20 hyperthyroidism patients and some 17 patients who later progressed to ophthalmopathy. Following sampling, methimazole starting at 30 mg daily was given to hyperthyroidism patients, and high-dose intravenous methylprednisolone was given to ophthalmopathy patients. For training and testing, the 100 patients in the discovery cohort were randomly divided in a 7:3 ratio. The research as a whole found: Blood samples also contained most of the expanded thyroid clonotypes (frequency above 0.001), which suggests that blood repertoires may reflect thyroid immune responses. Sample size was not statistically predetermined, and investigators were not blinded to group allocation. In cross-validation, a model built on a 13 V-J signature told ophthalmopathy apart from stable hyperthyroidism with approximately 90% sensitivity and roughly 81% specificity, and in testing the same model reached 80%/75%. In validation, the model predicted progression to ophthalmopathy with over 65% sensitivity and 72.22% specificity, a median of 6.5 months before onset.

Reading from cysteine to phenylalanine, the CDR3 counts 14 amino acids. Just the 42-base CDR3 DNA is kept, in frame starting at base 1. Trimming takes 6 bases off V and 1 base off J; junction bases not matched to a gene: 4. From a lookup of the germline V gene, CDR1 and CDR2 are SGHAT and FQNNGV. This clonotype was counted many times. The specificity of this receptor is unknown. Base qualities are not provided; no much larger clone lies one nucleotide away. Hyperthyroidism patients were newly diagnosed, had a disease duration of under 2 months, and were aged 18 to 65 years. The study excluded patients with uncontrolled infections, other autoimmune diseases, pregnancy or lactation. Diagnoses relied on clinical symptoms, serum thyroxine and TRAb, thyroid ultrasound and orbital computed tomography. For progressor patients, blood was drawn at the first diagnosis of hyperthyroidism, before any ophthalmopathy symptoms had appeared. PBMCs were isolated from about 9 ml of fresh peripheral blood by Ficoll-Paque density gradient centrifugation. Progressor patients were defined as those initially diagnosed with Graves' hyperthyroidism in whom ophthalmopathy developed during follow-up. Trizol reagent was used to extract total RNA, and RNA quality was then checked on an Agilent 2100 Bioanalyzer.

The TCR beta CDR3 regions were amplified from RNA transcripts. For the first round of RT-PCR on the TCR CDR3, the HTBI primer set was used together with the Qiagen OneStep RT-PCR kit. A second multiplex PCR round built the libraries, followed by size selection and purification. Sequencing of the libraries was done on an Illumina HiSeq2000 using paired-end 100 bp reads. Per the authors' processing: Raw data were processed with SOAPnuke, discarding reads with adapters, uncalled bases, mean Phred below 15, or no exact constant-primer or identifier match. COPE v1.2.5 was used to merge high-quality paired reads, and clonotypes were defined as unique nucleotide sequences. MiTCR v1.1 was used to align clonotypes to the IMGT TRBV, TRBD and TRBJ reference segments. Only V-J combinations with frequency above 0.0001, covering 99% to 99.2% of repertoires, were analysed. A TCS score was defined as the ratio between F50 (clonal expansion) and ExV (chaos), using BLOSUM62-based TCRdist between CDR3 peptides within each V-J. Welch's t-statistics and random forest reduced around 520 V-J features to some 14, which were used in a naive Bayes classifier (R e1071). The public reads were reprocessed in TCRdb via fastp at Q25 and MiXCR, keeping in-frame beta chains. Records with the same CDR3 protein are collapsed into one entry carrying the most frequent genes and DNA. The V and J calls, along with clone size, are taken from TCRdb and not from the paper's own processing. In all, the sample holds about 770,000 distinct CDR3 sequences, and approximately 19% of those were seen once. The ten largest clonotypes hold 16% of the sample.

In this chain, TRBV11-2 is recombined with TRBJ1-1; 8 bases in between match TRBD1. This TCR came from a woman in her forties or fifties with Graves' hyperthyroidism that later progressed to Graves' ophthalmopathy. The source material was blood. The CDR3 here reads CASRQGVSNTEAFF. The DNA sequence is TGTGCCAGCAGACAGGGGGTTTCGAACACTGAAGCTTTCTTT.